These 3 T cell receptor delta chains were sequenced from one sample in a study of γδ T cells in repeated Plasmodium falciparum infection. Vgamma9/Vdelta2+ and Vdelta2-negative gammadelta T cells were flow-sorted from PBMC for bulk sequencing. With CATT, TCRdb re-called clones from the multiplex PCR reads. Here the sample spans 75,000 to 95,000 delta-chain clones, 0.95% to 1% being singletons. Specimen: gamma-delta T cells from blood. The origin of the receptors is a pool of human donors (malaria-infected and uninfected, not separated).

About this clone itself: The protein recorded in TCRdb matches a much larger clone and deviates from this DNA's translation at residue 6, suggesting a read error; the protein here is obtained by translating the DNA. As DNA, the CDR3 is TGTGCCTGTGACACCAGCCTGGCCAGCCCCCAAAACTACTACGGCGATAAACTCATCTTT. It encodes CACDTSLASPQNYYGDKLIF. This sequence joins TRDV2 and TRDJ1; D is undetermined. Here the J gene was assigned by germline matching of the DNA, as TCRdb has none. V shed 0 bases and J shed 4 bases, with 29 bases lying between them. Germline values: CDR1 GEAIGNYY, CDR2 EKD. The CDR3 runs to 20 residues.

As for this clone: This likely traces to a read error, being one base from a far larger clone. Other DNA sequences from this sample encode an identical CDR3 as well. The chain combines TRDV2 with TRDJ1, with 7 bases aligning to TRDD3. The J gene was not available in TCRdb and was assigned here by matching the DNA to germline segments. This CDR3 is 18 amino acids long. Germline trimming cut 0 bases from V and 2 bases from J; bases unmatched to any gene: 14. CDR1 and CDR2 from the germline V gene are GEAIGNYY and EKD. In DNA form, the CDR3 reads TGTGCCTGTGACACCGTGGGGGACGGGGCCCCACGAACCGATAAACTCATCTTT. It translates to CACDTVGDGAPRTDKLIF.

In its sample, this clone was seen a few times. The TCRdb protein, from a much larger clone, departs from this DNA's translation at residue 15, likely by read error; the protein shown derives from the DNA. This chain joins TRDV2 and TRDJ3, with D possibly being TRDD2 or TRDD3 (5 bases each). Here the J gene came from matching the DNA to germline, since TCRdb omits it. Germline V gene sequence: CDR1 GEAIGNYY, CDR2 EKD. There are 24 residues in the CDR3. V lost 3 bases to trimming and J lost 0 bases, with 32 bases between them. In DNA, the CDR3 is TGTGCCTGTGACCCGGTCAATCCTTCATCTTTTCATGGGGAGATCTCCTGGGACACCCGACAGATGTTTTTC. It encodes CACDPVNPSSFHGEISWDTRQMFF.